The 19 T cell receptor beta chains below were found in one sample sequenced in a study of shared T cell receptors in the human thymus. Only in-frame clones appear in the TCRdb table, and some are missing; sequencing was by immunoSEQ multiplex PCR. The sample has some 720,000 clones; approximately 87% are singletons. This sample also belongs to another study, concerning human thymus T cells.

Material: thymocytes. The receptors here all came from a boy under two years old with a congenital heart defect.

The V and J genes are TRBV2 and TRBJ2-7, with 8 positions matching TRBD1. The trim removed 3 bases at V and 5 bases at J, leaving 12 bases unmatched. Germline CDR1 and CDR2: SNHLY and FYNNEI. This CDR3 spans 16 amino acids. DNA of the CDR3: TGTGCCAGCAGTGAGGGGGCGAGGACAGGGATGGACGAGCAGTACTTC. This translates into CASSEGARTGMDEQYF.

V is TRBV4-2 and J is TRBJ2-3, with 9 bases matching TRBD2. J lost 3 bases, V lost 0 bases, and 10 bases had no gene match. This CDR3 has 18 amino acids. Germline V gene data show CDR1 as LGHNA and CDR2 as YNFKEQ. The CDR3 here is CASSQDLQGGLATDTQYF. The CDR3 DNA reads TGTGCCAGCAGCCAAGATCTTCAGGGGGGACTAGCAACAGATACGCAGTATTTT.

This clone was observed a few times. The chain joins TRBV6-5 to TRBJ2-7, with TRBD1 matching 7 bases. The trim removed 6 bases at V and 5 bases at J, leaving 10 bases unmatched. The CDR3 spans 14 residues. The germline CDR1 and CDR2 sequences are MNHEY and SVGAGI. CDR3 in DNA: TGTGCCAGCAGGAGCACAGGGGTCCAAGACGAGCAGTACTTC. Translated: CASRSTGVQDEQYF.

The rearrangement uses TRBV14 and TRBJ2-1; 10 bases align to TRBD2. V lost 0 bases to trimming and J lost 2 bases; unmatched junction nucleotides: 1. This CDR3 comprises 16 residues. Germline lookup yields CDR1 SGHDN and CDR2 FVKESK. CDR3 sequence: CASSQELAGTYNEQFF. The CDR3 nucleotides are TGTGCCAGCAGCCAAGAACTAGCGGGAACCTACAATGAGCAGTTCTTC.

The genes are TRBV27 and TRBJ2-1; 9 bases agree with TRBD1. CDR1 MNHEY and CDR2 SMNVEV come from the germline V gene (reference sequence). The CDR3 runs 18 residues. J lost 4 bases, V lost 6 bases, and 16 bases had no gene match. CDR3 nucleotide sequence: TGTGCCAGCAGAGCCCGGACAGGGGCTGCGGTGGATTACAATGAGCAGTTCTTC. As protein: CASRARTGAAVDYNEQFF.

This clone was detected only a few times. V gene TRBV5-5 combines with J gene TRBJ2-1, with 7 bases matching TRBD2. The germline V gene has CDR1 SGHKS and CDR2 YYEKEE (reference sequence). The CDR3 is 11 amino acids. Trimming cost V 3 bases and J 13 bases; bases outside gene matches: 4. CDR3 sequence (DNA): TGTGCCAGCAGCTGGGGACTACGCCAGTTCTTC. Residues: CASSWGLRQFF.

V gene TRBV12-5 combines with J gene TRBJ2-5; TRBD1 matches 7 bases. With 9 bases clipped from V and 4 bases from J, the junction kept 2 bases outside the gene matches. The CDR3 has 11 amino acids. CDR1 is LGHNT and CDR2 is FRNRAP in the germline V gene. CDR3 DNA: TGTGCTAGCAGACAGGGAGAGACCCAGTACTTC. Its protein product is CASRQGETQYF.

V gene TRBV27 combines with J gene TRBJ2-7; TRBD1 agrees at 7 bases. Germline CDR1 is MNHEY and CDR2 is SMNVEV (reference sequence). The CDR3 is 14 residues long. J gave up 0 bases and V 6 bases, and 5 bases lay outside the gene matches. DNA for the CDR3: TGTGCCAGCAGGGTGACAGGGACCTCCTACGAGCAGTACTTC. This gives the protein CASRVTGTSYEQYF.

The chain recombines TRBV5-7 with TRBJ1-1; no firm D call. TRBV5-7 is labeled an ORF, and its function is uncertain. Trimming took 4 bases from V and 6 from J, leaving 31 bases between them. The CDR3 consists of 19 residues. The CDR3 spells CASSVGSGGLKGPWAEAFF. The CDR3 region has the DNA TGTGCCAGCAGCGTTGGAAGTGGCGGGCTTAAAGGACCTTGGGCTGAAGCTTTCTTT.

The rearrangement links TRBV7-2 to TRBJ2-7; maybe TRBD1 (6 bases). V was trimmed by 2 bases and J by 2 bases, leaving 22 bases between them. Germline CDR1 reads SGHTA; CDR2 reads FQGNSA. CDR3 length equals 18 residues. The CDR3 DNA reads TGTGCCAGCAGCTTACCGCGCAAACAGGGAAATACGCCCTACGAGCAGTACTTC. Translating gives CASSLPRKQGNTPYEQYF.

In its sample, this clone was seen once. The chain combines TRBV5-6 with TRBJ2-1, with TRBD2 matching 13 bases. Per germline, CDR1 SGHDT and CDR2 YYEEEE. With V trimmed by 3 bases and J by 5 bases, 5 bases remained unmatched. The CDR3 length is 16 residues. This CDR3 reads CASSSTGLAGHNEQFF. CDR3 sequence (DNA): TGTGCCAGCAGCTCTACGGGACTAGCGGGGCACAATGAGCAGTTCTTC.

This rearrangement joins TRBV4-2 to TRBJ2-1; possible D gene TRBD2, 7 bases. The CDR3 extends over 18 amino acids. V lost 4 bases to trimming and J lost 4 bases, with 23 bases between them. The germline V gene encodes CDR1 LGHNA and CDR2 YNFKEQ. Here the CDR3 reads CASSPHVGRGAEYNEQFF. The CDR3 coding sequence is TGTGCCAGCAGCCCCCACGTGGGGAGGGGGGCCGAATACAATGAGCAGTTCTTC.

CDR3 in amino acids: CAISETSRQRRTYEQYF. Here the CDR3 DNA reads TGTGCCATCAGTGAAACGTCTCGGCAGCGACGAACCTACGAGCAGTACTTC. This sequence joins TRBV10-3 and TRBJ2-7; D is uncertain. CDR3 length: 17 residues. With 3 bases removed from V and 2 bases from J, the gap between germline ends came to 20 bases. Germline CDR1 is ENHRY and CDR2 is SYGVKD.

The V gene is TRBV11-3, the J gene TRBJ2-7; a weak D match, TRBD2 (5 bases). The CDR3 is made up of 15 amino acids. Deletions cut 2 bases from V and 6 bases from J, with 17 bases between. In germline, CDR1 is SGHNT, CDR2 YENEEA. As DNA, the CDR3 is TGTGCCAGCAGCTTATGGCGGGCCCCACTGCCCGAGCAGTACTTC. Amino acids: CASSLWRAPLPEQYF.

The chain joins TRBV10-1 to TRBJ2-6, with D perhaps TRBD2 (5 bases). Germline V gives CDR1 WNHNN, CDR2 SYGVQD (reference sequence). The CDR3 sequence is 15 residues long. Trimming pared 8 bases from V and 3 bases from J, leaving 14 bases between. CDR3 residues: CASGEGRVGANVLTF. The CDR3 DNA is TGCGCCAGCGGAGAAGGGAGAGTTGGGGCCAACGTCCTGACTTTC.

The genes are TRBV5-4 and TRBJ2-3; the match to TRBD2 covers 7 bases. This CDR3 spans 15 amino acids. V was clipped by 0 bases and J by 2 bases; unmatched bases: 3. CDR1 SGHNT and CDR2 YYREEE come from the germline V gene (reference sequence). DNA for the CDR3: TGTGCCAGCAGCTTGGGGCGGGAGCACACAGATACGCAGTATTTT. Protein sequence: CASSLGREHTDTQYF.

The chain links TRBV5-1 to TRBJ1-2; D gene ambiguous. V lost 5 bases, J lost 8 bases, and 19 bases lay in between. This CDR3 has 14 amino acids. Germline V gene lookup returns CDR1 SGHRS and CDR2 YFSETQ. CDR3 region: CASSPTEHYSGYTF. DNA for the CDR3: TGCGCCAGCAGTCCTACGGAGCACTATTCGGGCTACACCTTC.

J is TRBJ1-1 and V is TRBV6-4, with no clear D. Germline CDR1 MRHNA, CDR2 SNTAGT. V was cut by 0 bases and J by 1 base, with 6 bases left in between. The CDR3 loop spans 14 amino acids. In nucleotides, the CDR3 is TGTGCCAGCAGTGACTCGAACAAGAACACTGAAGCTTTCTTT. Encoded protein: CASSDSNKNTEAFF.

The CDR3 spells CASSQVGAGGRARRAYEQYF. The CDR3 coding sequence is TGCGCCAGCAGCCAAGTTGGGGCGGGCGGGAGGGCCAGAAGGGCCTACGAGCAGTACTTC. The chain uses TRBV4-1 and TRBJ2-7; 9 nucleotides match TRBD2. Germline V lookup: CDR1 MGHRA, CDR2 YSYEKL. The CDR3 consists of 20 residues. Germline trimming cut 1 base from V and 2 bases from J; bases unmatched to any gene: 18.